This T cell receptor beta chain stems from a study of T cells after yellow fever vaccination (dated by TCRdb to about 2019). The study in broad terms: Libraries from fractions with low cell numbers were prepared with the SMART-Seq v4 Ultra Low Input RNA kit. To track T-cell clones before and after primary and booster YFV17D yellow fever vaccination, bulk TCR alpha and beta repertoires were sequenced longitudinally. The cohort comprised two healthy male donors, one aged 18 to 30 and one aged 30 to 40 years. Blood samples were taken at several timepoints before and after primary and secondary immunization, and bulk PBMC replicates and cell subsets were isolated.

There are a few counts of this clonotype. The antigen it recognizes is unknown. No base qualities exist here, and no much larger clone lies one base off it. TCR cDNA was synthesized by 5'RACE template switching, through which a universal primer site and unique molecular identifiers were introduced. cDNA synthesis was primed from both the TCR alpha and TCR beta constant segments. Library amplification used two PCR steps, and the second PCR step added sample barcodes and sequencing adapters. Sequencing of libraries was done on Illumina HiSeq 2500 (2x100 bp) or NovaSeq (2x150 bp). In the authors' own workflow: MIGEC was used to demultiplex reads and collapse the reads into UMI consensus sequences, and MiXCR was used for V(D)J alignment. Vaccine-responding clonotypes were identified with edgeR using replicate PBMC samples, with FDR below 0.01 and a log2 fold change above 5 up to day 15 being required. Each bulk clonotype was labeled CD4 or CD8 based on which sequenced repertoire, CD4 or CD8, contained the clonotype at higher abundance. TCRdb cleaned the public reads at Q25 with fastp, built clones with MiXCR and kept in-frame beta chains. One record per CDR3 amino acid sequence lists the most common genes and DNA. TCRdb, not the original authors, processed these V and J calls. This sample gives 400,000 or so distinct CDR3 sequences in total; 11% of them show up just once. The ten largest account for 18% of the sample.

Including cysteine and phenylalanine, the CDR3 has 15 amino acids. The retained sequence is limited to the CDR3, 45 bases, with the frame set at the first base. V lost 1 base and J lost 3 bases, and the count of bases not matched to a germline gene is 3. Looking up the germline V gene (reference sequence) yields CDR1 SEHNR and CDR2 FQNEAQ. The treatment or condition label, read with the paper, signifies: live attenuated yellow fever vaccine strain. Two biological replicates of bulk PBMCs were collected at each blood-draw timepoint. PBMCs were isolated from peripheral blood using a standard Ficoll-Paque protocol. TriZol was used to extract RNA from bulk PBMCs, CD4 and CD8 fractions, and dextramer-positive and dextramer-negative fractions. Study-wide findings and limitations: After the booster, most clones that had expanded after primary vaccination were detected again (over 95% of CD4 and roughly 86% of CD8), suggesting broad maintenance of memory. Compared with the primary T-cell response, the secondary T-cell response was weaker but faster, peaking on day 5 rather than day 15. Because only a couple of donors were included in the study, the extent to which the findings can be generalized is limited. A small share of clonotypes was detected in both CD4 and CD8 compartments, with the overlap likely arising from convergent recombination. Computational filtering was required because FACS-sorted repertoires could contain abundant contaminating clonotypes from the bulk population.

This clonotype was obtained from a man aged 18 to 30 who received the YFV17D yellow fever vaccine. The chain couples TRBV7-9 to TRBJ1-5, and 7 junction bases match TRBD1. Sequenced here: PBMCs, sampled on the day of the first yellow fever vaccination. The DNA reads TGTGCCAGCAGCTTAGTGGGACAGCCCAATCAGCCCCAGCATTTT. Its protein reads: CASSLVGQPNQPQHF.